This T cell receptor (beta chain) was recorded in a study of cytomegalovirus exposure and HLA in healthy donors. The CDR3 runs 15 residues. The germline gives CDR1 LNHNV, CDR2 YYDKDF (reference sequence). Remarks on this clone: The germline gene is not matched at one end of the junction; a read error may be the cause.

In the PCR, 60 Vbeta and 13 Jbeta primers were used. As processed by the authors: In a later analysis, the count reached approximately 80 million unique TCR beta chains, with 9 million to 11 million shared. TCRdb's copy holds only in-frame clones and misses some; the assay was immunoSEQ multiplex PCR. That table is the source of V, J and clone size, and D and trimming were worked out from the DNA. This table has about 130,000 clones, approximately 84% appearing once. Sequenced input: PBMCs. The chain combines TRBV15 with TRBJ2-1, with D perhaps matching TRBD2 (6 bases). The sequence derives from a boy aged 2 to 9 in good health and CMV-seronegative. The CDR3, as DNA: TGTGCCACCAGCAGAGAAATAGGAGGGTACAATGAGCGGTTCTTC. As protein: CATSREIGGYNERFF.